The 8 T cell receptor beta chains below all came from one sample that was sequenced in a study of memory CD4+ T cells and cytomegalovirus serostatus. This table comes from immunoSEQ multiplex PCR, and its TCRdb copy is limited to in-frame clones, with some not included. The sample has some 46,000 clones, approximately 80% seen once; the top ten hold more than 0.95%. The sort gate was single viable CD3+CD4+CD8-CD45RO+ cells for memory CD4+ T cells. The sequenced sample was memory CD4+ T cells from blood. The receptors derive from an adult in good health and CMV-seronegative.

Comment on this clone: A read error may account for a junction end that differs from germline. The chain has TRBV30 and TRBJ2-3; 9 positions agree with TRBD1. Germline CDR1 reads GTSNPN; CDR2 reads SVGIG (reference sequence). The CDR3 is 11 residues long. The CDR3 loop is CARSQGQGRHF. In DNA form, the CDR3 reads TGTGCCCGAAGTCAGGGACAGGGTCGGCATTTT.

This clone has only a few counts. This chain joins TRBV9 and TRBJ2-5, with D perhaps matching TRBD2 (6 bases). V shed 7 bases and J shed 2 bases, with 18 bases lying between them. The CDR3 is made up of 15 amino acids. The germline gives CDR1 SGDLS, CDR2 YYNGEE. CDR3 protein: CASAGGNLQQETQYF. For the CDR3, the DNA is TGTGCCAGCGCGGGCGGGAATTTACAACAAGAGACCCAGTACTTC. Variable domain in full (rest from reference TRBV9 and TRBJ2-5): DSGVTQTPKHLITATGQRVTLRCSPRSGDLSVYWYQQSLDQGLQFLIQYYNGEERAKGNILERFSAQQFPDLHSELNLSSLELGDSALYFCASAGGNLQQETQYFGPGTRLLVL.

Note on this clone: In the same sample, other DNA sequences code for this CDR3. V gene TRBV5-1 combines with J gene TRBJ1-6; D unclear. Germline V gives CDR1 SGHRS, CDR2 YFSETQ. The CDR3 sequence is 13 residues long. The germline V and J ends were trimmed by 0 bases and 7 bases, with 5 bases remaining between them. CDR3 DNA sequence: TGCGCCAGCAGCTTGGGGGGAAATTCACCCCTCCACTTT. As protein: CASSLGGNSPLHF.

V and J are TRBV12-5 and TRBJ1-3, with D possibly being TRBD1 (6 bases). There are 14 residues in the CDR3. Germline values: CDR1 LGHNT, CDR2 FRNRAP. V gave up 7 bases and J gave up 3 bases, with 13 bases separating them. DNA for the CDR3: TGTGCTAGTGCCCCCGGACAGAATGGAAACACCATATATTTT. It translates to CASAPGQNGNTIYF.

The chain recombines TRBV7-3 with TRBJ1-1, with a tentative D call TRBD1 (5 bases). This CDR3 region has 13 residues. Germline-derived CDR1 and CDR2 are SGHTA and FQGTGA. The V end was cut by 5 bases, the J end by 1 base, with 8 bases between. The CDR3 loop reads CASSADRNTEAFF. CDR3 coding DNA: TGTGCCAGCAGCGCCGACAGGAACACTGAAGCTTTCTTT.

The genes are TRBV20-1 and TRBJ1-4; D is unresolved. Trimming removed 7 bases at V and 13 bases at J, with 13 bases between. The CDR3 is 10 residues long. Germline V gene sequence: CDR1 DFQATT, CDR2 SNEGSKA (reference sequence). The chain's CDR3 is CSVGGSALFF. In DNA form, the CDR3 reads TGCAGTGTTGGAGGGTCGGCACTGTTTTTT.

This clone has just a few counts. The V gene is TRBV6-1, the J gene TRBJ2-1; D perhaps matches TRBD1 (6 bases). The germline gives CDR1 MNHNS, CDR2 SASEGT. The CDR3 loop spans 14 amino acids. V dropped 4 bases and J dropped 6 bases, with 13 bases sitting between them. CDR3 DNA sequence: TGTGCCAGCAGTGCGGAAGGGACAATCAATGAGCAGTTCTTC. It codes for CASSAEGTINEQFF.

V usage is TRBV2 and J usage is TRBJ2-6, with D unclear. Germline loops: CDR1 SNHLY, CDR2 FYNNEI. CDR3 length: 15 amino acids. V was clipped by 7 bases and J by 0 bases, with 10 bases between them. DNA for the CDR3: TGTGCCAGCACCCTCGAGAGCTCTGGGGCCAACGTCCTGACTTTC. Residues: CASTLESSGANVLTF.